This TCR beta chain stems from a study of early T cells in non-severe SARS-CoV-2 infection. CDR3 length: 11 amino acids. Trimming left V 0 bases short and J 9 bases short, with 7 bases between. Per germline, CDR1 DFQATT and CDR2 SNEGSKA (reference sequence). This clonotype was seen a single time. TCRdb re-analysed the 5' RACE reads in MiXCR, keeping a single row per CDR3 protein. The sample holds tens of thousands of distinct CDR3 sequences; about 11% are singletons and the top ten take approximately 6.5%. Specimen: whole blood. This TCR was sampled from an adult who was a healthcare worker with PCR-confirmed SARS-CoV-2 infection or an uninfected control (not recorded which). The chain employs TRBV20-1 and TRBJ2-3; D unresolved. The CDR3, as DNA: TGCAGTGCTAGAGATTATGAAACGCAGTATTTT. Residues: CSARDYETQYF.